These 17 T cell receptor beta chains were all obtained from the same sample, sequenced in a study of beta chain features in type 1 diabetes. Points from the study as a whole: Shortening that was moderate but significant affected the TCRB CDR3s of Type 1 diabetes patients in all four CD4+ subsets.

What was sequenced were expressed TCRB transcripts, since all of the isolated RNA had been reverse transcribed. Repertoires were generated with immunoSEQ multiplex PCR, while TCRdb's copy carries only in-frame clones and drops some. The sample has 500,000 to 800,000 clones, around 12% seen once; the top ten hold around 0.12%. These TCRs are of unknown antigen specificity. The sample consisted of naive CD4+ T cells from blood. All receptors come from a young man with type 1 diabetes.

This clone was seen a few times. The CDR3 loop reads CASSEGSGTEYNEQFF. CDR3 bases: TGTGCCAGCAGTGAAGGGAGCGGGACTGAATACAATGAGCAGTTCTTC. The gene calls are TRBV25-1 and TRBJ2-1, with TRBD2 matching over 7 bases. The CDR3 consists of 16 residues. Germline CDR1 and CDR2: MGHDK and SYGVNS. With V trimmed by 2 bases and J by 4 bases, 8 bases remained unmatched.

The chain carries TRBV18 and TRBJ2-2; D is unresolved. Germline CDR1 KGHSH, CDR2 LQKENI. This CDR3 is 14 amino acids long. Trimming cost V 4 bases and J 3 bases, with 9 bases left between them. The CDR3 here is CASSRLGYTGELFF. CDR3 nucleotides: TGTGCCAGCTCACGTTTGGGGTACACCGGGGAGCTGTTTTTT.

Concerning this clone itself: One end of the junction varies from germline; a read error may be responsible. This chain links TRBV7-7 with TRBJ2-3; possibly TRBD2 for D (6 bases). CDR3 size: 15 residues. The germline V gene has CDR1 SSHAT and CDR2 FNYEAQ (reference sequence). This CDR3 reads CASSLRGGLSDTQYF. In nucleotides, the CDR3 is TGTGCTAGCAGCTTACGGGGAGGACTTTCAGATACGCAGTATTTT.

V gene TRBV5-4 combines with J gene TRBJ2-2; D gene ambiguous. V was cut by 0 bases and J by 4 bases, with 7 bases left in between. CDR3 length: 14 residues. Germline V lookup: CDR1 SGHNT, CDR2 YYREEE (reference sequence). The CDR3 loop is CASSLAAGTGELFF. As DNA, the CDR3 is TGTGCCAGCAGCTTGGCGGCAGGCACCGGGGAGCTGTTTTTT.

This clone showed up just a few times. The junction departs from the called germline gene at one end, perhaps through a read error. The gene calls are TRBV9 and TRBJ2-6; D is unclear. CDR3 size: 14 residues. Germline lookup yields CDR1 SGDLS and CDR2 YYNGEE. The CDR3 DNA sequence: TGTGCCAGCAGCGTAAACAGTGGGACCAACGTCCTGACTTTC. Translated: CASSVNSGTNVLTF. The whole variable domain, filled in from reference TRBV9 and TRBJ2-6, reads DSGVTQTPKHLITATGQRVTLRCSPRSGDLSVYWYQQSLDQGLQFLIQYYNGEERAKGNILERFSAQQFPDLHSELNLSSLELGDSALYFCASSVNSGTNVLTFGAGSRLTVL.

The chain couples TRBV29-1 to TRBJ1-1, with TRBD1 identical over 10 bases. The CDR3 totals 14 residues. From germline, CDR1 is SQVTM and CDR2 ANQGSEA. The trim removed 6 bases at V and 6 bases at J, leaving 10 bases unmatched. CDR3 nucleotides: TGCAGCGTCGACCGATCGGGACAGGGGTCTGAAGCTTTCTTT. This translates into CSVDRSGQGSEAFF.

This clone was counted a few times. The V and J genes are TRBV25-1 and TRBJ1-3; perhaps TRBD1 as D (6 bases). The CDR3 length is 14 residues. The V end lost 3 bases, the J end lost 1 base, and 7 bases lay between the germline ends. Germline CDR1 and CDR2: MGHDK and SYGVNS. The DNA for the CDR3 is TGTGCCAGCAGTGATGACAGGTCTGGAAACACCATATATTTT. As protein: CASSDDRSGNTIYF.

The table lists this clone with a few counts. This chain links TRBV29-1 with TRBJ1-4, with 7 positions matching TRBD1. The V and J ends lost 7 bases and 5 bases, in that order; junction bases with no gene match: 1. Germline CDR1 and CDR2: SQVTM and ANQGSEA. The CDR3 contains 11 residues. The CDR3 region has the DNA TGCAGCGGCAGGGGGAATGAAAAACTGTTTTTT. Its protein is CSGRGNEKLFF.

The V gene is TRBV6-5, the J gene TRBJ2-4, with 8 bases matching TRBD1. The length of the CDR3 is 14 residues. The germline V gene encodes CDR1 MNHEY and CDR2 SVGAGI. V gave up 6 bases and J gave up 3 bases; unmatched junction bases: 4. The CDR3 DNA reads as TGTGCCAGCAGAGCGACAGGGGACAAAAACATTCAGTACTTC. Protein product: CASRATGDKNIQYF.

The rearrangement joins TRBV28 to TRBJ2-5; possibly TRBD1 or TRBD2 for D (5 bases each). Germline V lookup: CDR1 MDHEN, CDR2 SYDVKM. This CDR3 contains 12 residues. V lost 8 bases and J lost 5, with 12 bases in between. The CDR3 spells CASGTLRETQYF. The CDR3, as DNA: TGTGCCAGCGGGACCCTGCGGGAGACCCAGTACTTC.

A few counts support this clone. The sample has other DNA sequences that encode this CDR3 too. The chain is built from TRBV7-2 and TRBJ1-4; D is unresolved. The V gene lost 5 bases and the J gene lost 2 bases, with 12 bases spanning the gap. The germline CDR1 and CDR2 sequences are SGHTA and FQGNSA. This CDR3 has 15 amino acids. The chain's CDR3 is CASSPRGSTNEKLFF. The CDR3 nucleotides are TGTGCCAGCAGCCCCCGAGGCAGTACTAATGAAAAACTGTTTTTT.

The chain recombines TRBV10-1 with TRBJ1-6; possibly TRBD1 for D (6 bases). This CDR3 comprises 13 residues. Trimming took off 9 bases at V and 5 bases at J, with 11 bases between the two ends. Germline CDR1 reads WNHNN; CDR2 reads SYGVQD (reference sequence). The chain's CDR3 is CARLHRDNSPLHF. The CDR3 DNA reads TGCGCCAGACTCCACAGGGATAATTCACCCCTCCACTTT.

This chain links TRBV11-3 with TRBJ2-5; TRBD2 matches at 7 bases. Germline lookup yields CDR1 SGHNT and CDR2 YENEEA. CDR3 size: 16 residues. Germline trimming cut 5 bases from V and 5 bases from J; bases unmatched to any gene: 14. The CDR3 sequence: CASSVSPGGGWETQYF. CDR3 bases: TGTGCCAGCAGCGTCTCCCCGGGAGGCGGTTGGGAGACCCAGTACTTC.

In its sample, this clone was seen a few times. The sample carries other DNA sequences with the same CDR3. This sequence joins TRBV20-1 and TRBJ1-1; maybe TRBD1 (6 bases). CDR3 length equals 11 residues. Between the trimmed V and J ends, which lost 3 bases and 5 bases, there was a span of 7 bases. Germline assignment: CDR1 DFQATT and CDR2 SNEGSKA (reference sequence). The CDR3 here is CSASTGTEAFF. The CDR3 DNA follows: TGCAGTGCTAGTACAGGGACTGAAGCTTTCTTT.

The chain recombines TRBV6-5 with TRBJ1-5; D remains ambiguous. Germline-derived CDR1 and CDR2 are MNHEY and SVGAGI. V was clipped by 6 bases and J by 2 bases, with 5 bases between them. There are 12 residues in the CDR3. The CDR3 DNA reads TGTGCCAGCAGGGACGGCAATCAGCCCCAGCATTTT. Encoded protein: CASRDGNQPQHF.

The CDR3 nucleotides read TGTGCCAGCTCAGGGACGTCCTCAACCAGGGAGACCCAGTACTTC. Amino acids: CASSGTSSTRETQYF. V gene TRBV18 combines with J gene TRBJ2-5; D possibly matches TRBD1 or TRBD2 (5 bases each). With 5 bases removed from V and 5 bases from J, the gap between germline ends came to 18 bases. CDR3 size: 15 residues. The V gene's germline CDR1 is KGHSH and CDR2 LQKENI.

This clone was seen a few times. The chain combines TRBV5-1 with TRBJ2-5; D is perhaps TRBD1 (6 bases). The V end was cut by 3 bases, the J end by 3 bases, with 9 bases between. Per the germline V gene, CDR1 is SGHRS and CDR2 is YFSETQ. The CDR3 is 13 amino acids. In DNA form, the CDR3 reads TGCGCCAGCAGCTCGCCAGGGGAAGAGACCCAGTACTTC. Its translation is CASSSPGEETQYF.